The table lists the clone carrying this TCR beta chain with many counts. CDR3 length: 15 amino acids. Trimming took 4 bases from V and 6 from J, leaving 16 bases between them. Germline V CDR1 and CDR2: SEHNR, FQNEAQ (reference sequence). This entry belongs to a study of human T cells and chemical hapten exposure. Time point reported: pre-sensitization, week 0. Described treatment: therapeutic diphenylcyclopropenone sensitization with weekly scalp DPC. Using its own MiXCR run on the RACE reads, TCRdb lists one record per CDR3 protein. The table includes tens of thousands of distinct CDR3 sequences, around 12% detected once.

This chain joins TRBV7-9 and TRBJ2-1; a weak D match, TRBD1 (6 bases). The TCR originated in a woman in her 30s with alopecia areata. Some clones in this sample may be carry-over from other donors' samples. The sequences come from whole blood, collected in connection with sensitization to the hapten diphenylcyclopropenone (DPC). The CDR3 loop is CASSYSARRGNEQFF. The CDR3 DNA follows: TGTGCCAGCAGCTACTCCGCTCGCAGGGGCAATGAGCAGTTCTTC.